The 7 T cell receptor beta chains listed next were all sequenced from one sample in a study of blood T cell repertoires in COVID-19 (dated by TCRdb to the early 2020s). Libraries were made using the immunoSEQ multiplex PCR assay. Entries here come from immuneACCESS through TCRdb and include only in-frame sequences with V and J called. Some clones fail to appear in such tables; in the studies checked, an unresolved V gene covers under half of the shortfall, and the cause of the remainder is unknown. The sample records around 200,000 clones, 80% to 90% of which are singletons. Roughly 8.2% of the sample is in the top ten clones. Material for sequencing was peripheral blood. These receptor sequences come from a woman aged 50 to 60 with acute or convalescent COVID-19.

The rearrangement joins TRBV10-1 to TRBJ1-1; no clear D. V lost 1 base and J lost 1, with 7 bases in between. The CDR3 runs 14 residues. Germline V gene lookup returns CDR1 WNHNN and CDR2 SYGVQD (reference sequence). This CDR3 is CASSEYPENTEAFF. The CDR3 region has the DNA TGCGCCAGCAGTGAGTACCCAGAGAACACTGAAGCTTTCTTT.

Written as DNA, the CDR3 is TGTGCCAGCAGCCAAACGGGGGGCAATTCACCCCTCCACTTT. It yields the protein CASSQTGGNSPLHF. The chain couples TRBV14 to TRBJ1-6; D is perhaps TRBD1 (6 bases). In germline, CDR1 is SGHDN, CDR2 FVKESK. This CDR3 comprises 14 residues. The V end was cut by 2 bases, the J end by 7 bases, with 9 bases between.

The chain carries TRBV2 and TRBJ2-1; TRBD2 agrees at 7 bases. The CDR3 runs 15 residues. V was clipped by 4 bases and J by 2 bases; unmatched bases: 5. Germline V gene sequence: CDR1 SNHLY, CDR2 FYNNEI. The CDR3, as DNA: TGTGCCAGCAGTGCGACTAGCCCCACCTACAATGAGCAGTTCTTC. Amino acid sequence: CASSATSPTYNEQFF.

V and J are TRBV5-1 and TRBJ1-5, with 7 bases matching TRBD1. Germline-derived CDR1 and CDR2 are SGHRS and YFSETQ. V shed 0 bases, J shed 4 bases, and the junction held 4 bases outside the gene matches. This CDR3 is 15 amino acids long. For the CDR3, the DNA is TGCGCCAGCAGCTTGGCGACAGGGTTAAATCAGCCCCAGCATTTT. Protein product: CASSLATGLNQPQHF.

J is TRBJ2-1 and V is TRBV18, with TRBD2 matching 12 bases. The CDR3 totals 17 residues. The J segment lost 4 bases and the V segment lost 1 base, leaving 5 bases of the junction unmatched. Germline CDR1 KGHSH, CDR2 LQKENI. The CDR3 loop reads CASSPRLAGAGYNEQFF. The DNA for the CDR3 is TGTGCCAGCTCACCACGACTAGCGGGAGCGGGGTACAATGAGCAGTTCTTC.

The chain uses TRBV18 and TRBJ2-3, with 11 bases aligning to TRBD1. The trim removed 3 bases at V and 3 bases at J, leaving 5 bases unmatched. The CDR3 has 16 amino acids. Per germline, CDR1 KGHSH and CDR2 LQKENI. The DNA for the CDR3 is TGTGCCAGCTCACCTACCGGGACAGGGGGTACAGATACGCAGTATTTT. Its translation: CASSPTGTGGTDTQYF. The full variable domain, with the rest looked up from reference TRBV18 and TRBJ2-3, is NAGVMQNPRHLVRRRGQEARLRCSPMKGHSHVYWYRQLPEEGLKFMVYLQKENIIDESGMPKERFSAEFPKEGPSILRIQQVVRGDSAAYFCASSPTGTGGTDTQYFGPGTRLTVL.

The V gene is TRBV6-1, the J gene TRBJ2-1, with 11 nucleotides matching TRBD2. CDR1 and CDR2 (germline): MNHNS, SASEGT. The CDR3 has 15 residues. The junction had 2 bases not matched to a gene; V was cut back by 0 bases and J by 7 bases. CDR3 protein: CASSEATSGNNEQFF. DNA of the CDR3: TGTGCCAGCAGTGAAGCGACTAGCGGGAATAATGAGCAGTTCTTC.